The 31 T cell receptor beta chains presented below share a single source sample, sequenced in a study of T cell repertoires and HLA-DP antigens. Libraries were prepared by immunoSEQ multiplex PCR; TCRdb keeps only in-frame clonotypes and omits some of them. The sample records about 89,000 clones, roughly nine tenths being singletons. Their antigens are not known. Sequenced input: CD4+ T cells from PBMCs. The receptors here all came from a man in his fifties or sixties in good health and CMV-seronegative.

The rearrangement uses TRBV9 and TRBJ1-2; possible D gene TRBD1, 5 bases. V lost 3 bases, J lost 7 bases, and 16 bases lay in between. This CDR3 has 14 residues. Per the germline V gene, CDR1 is SGDLS and CDR2 is YYNGEE. The CDR3 region is CASSEVQGGGGYTF. Written as DNA, the CDR3 is TGTGCCAGCAGCGAGGTGCAGGGAGGCGGTGGCTACACCTTC.

CDR3 DNA: TGTGCCAGCAGCAAAGACAGGGCTAGCTCCTACGAGCAGTACTTC. It translates to CASSKDRASSYEQYF. This rearrangement joins TRBV7-8 to TRBJ2-7, with TRBD1 matching over 7 bases. Germline lookup yields CDR1 SGHVS and CDR2 FQNEAQ. The trim removed 5 bases at V and 0 bases at J, leaving 7 bases unmatched. There are 15 residues in the CDR3.

The CDR3, as DNA: TGTGCCAGCTCACCACCGACTGGCAGGGTTGGTGGCTACACCTTC. Translated: CASSPPTGRVGGYTF. The chain carries TRBV18 and TRBJ1-2, with D possibly matching TRBD1 (5 bases). CDR3 size: 15 residues. The V end lost 0 bases, the J end lost 7 bases, and 15 bases lay between the germline ends. Per germline, CDR1 KGHSH and CDR2 LQKENI.

This chain joins TRBV11-2 and TRBJ1-3; no reliable D call. CDR3 length: 15 amino acids. The ends were cut back, 5 bases at V and 0 bases at J, with 11 bases in the middle. Germline CDR1 reads SGHAT; CDR2 reads FQNNGV. CDR3 loop: CASSPRWGSGNTIYF. The CDR3 DNA sequence: TGTGCCAGCAGCCCCCGCTGGGGCTCTGGAAACACCATATATTTT.

The chain recombines TRBV6-5 with TRBJ1-2, with D uncertain. Germline CDR1 and CDR2: MNHEY and SVGAGI. This CDR3 region has 13 residues. Trimming pared 6 bases from V and 8 bases from J, leaving 16 bases between. CDR3 DNA sequence: TGTGCCAGCAGAGACACCCCTGGTAACGGCTACACCTTC. Its translation: CASRDTPGNGYTF.

The CDR3 DNA is TGTGCCAGCTCACCCCCACAGGGCTCCAACTCCTACAATGAGCAGTTCTTC. Protein: CASSPPQGSNSYNEQFF. The V gene is TRBV18, the J gene TRBJ2-1; possibly TRBD1 for D (6 bases). V dropped 3 bases and J dropped 0 bases, with 15 bases sitting between them. The CDR3 contains 17 residues. Germline V lookup: CDR1 KGHSH, CDR2 LQKENI.

The gene calls are TRBV7-2 and TRBJ1-4; D gene ambiguous. Germline loops: CDR1 SGHTA, CDR2 FQGNSA. This CDR3 comprises 12 residues. The V gene lost 5 bases and the J gene lost 8 bases, with 9 bases spanning the gap. For the CDR3, the DNA is TGTGCCAGCAGCCCTAGTGGCGAAAAACTGTTTTTT. Translation gives CASSPSGEKLFF.

V gene TRBV13 combines with J gene TRBJ2-7; 7 bases are a match to TRBD1. This CDR3 has 15 residues. After removal of 2 bases from V and 7 bases from J, the junction contained 11 bases not matched to a gene. Germline V gene lookup returns CDR1 PRHDT and CDR2 FYEKMQ (reference sequence). DNA for the CDR3: TGTGCCAGCAGCTTAAGGGGGACAGTATCATGGGAGCAGTACTTC. Translation: CASSLRGTVSWEQYF.

The chain joins TRBV6-6 to TRBJ1-5, with 7 bases fitting TRBD1. This CDR3 region has 15 residues. The germline V gene has CDR1 MNHNY and CDR2 SVGAGI (reference sequence). Trimming cost V 6 bases and J 0 bases; bases outside gene matches: 5. The CDR3 loop reads CASSPGTVSNQPQHF. CDR3 DNA: TGTGCCAGCAGCCCCGGGACAGTTAGCAATCAGCCCCAGCATTTT.

The V call is TRBV29-1, the J call TRBJ2-1; D remains ambiguous. The V end was cut by 8 bases, the J end by 3 bases, with 14 bases between. The CDR3 contains 13 residues. Germline assignment: CDR1 SQVTM and CDR2 ANQGSEA. The CDR3: CSTGSPVYNEQFF. The CDR3 nucleotides read TGCAGCACGGGTTCGCCCGTCTACAATGAGCAGTTCTTC.

This clone has ten or more counts. The chain is built from TRBV27 and TRBJ1-2; tentatively, D is TRBD1 (5 bases). V lost 1 base and J 4 bases, leaving 13 bases between the germline ends. From germline, CDR1 is MNHEY and CDR2 SMNVEV (reference sequence). This CDR3 has 15 amino acids. Written as DNA, the CDR3 is TGTGCCAGCAGTTTATTTGGGGGAGTTGGCTATGGCTACACCTTC. Residues: CASSLFGGVGYGYTF.

CDR3 in amino acids: CASSALRGLSYNSPLHF. CDR3 nucleotides: TGTGCCAGCAGCGCCCTTAGGGGGCTCTCCTATAATTCACCCCTCCACTTT. The rearrangement uses TRBV21-1 and TRBJ1-6; the table names TRBD1, a call not compared with the DNA. TRBV21-1 is described as a pseudogene. The CDR3 totals 17 residues.

In its sample, this clone was seen once. J is TRBJ1-4 and V is TRBV28; D possibly corresponds to TRBD1 (6 bases). Germline V CDR1 and CDR2: MDHEN, SYDVKM. Trimming left V 9 bases short and J 7 bases short, with 12 bases between. CDR3 length: 12 residues. The CDR3 nucleotides are TGTGCCAGTCAGGGGATCGGTGAAAAACTGTTTTTT. This gives the protein CASQGIGEKLFF.

V gene TRBV10-3 combines with J gene TRBJ2-1; TRBD2 agrees at 7 bases. This CDR3 is built from 16 residues. V lost 0 bases and J lost 2; bases outside the gene matches: 4. The germline V gene has CDR1 ENHRY and CDR2 SYGVKD. In DNA, the CDR3 is TGTGCCATCAGTGAGTCGGGGGGGAACACCTACAATGAGCAGTTCTTC. It translates to CAISESGGNTYNEQFF.

This chain joins TRBV10-1 and TRBJ1-3; 12 bases agree with TRBD1. CDR1 is WNHNN, CDR2 SYGVQD, per germline (reference sequence). The ends lost 7 bases at V and 3 bases at J; junction bases unmatched: 7. CDR3 length equals 16 residues. DNA for the CDR3: TGCGCCAGCACTCCCCGGGACAGGGGGCTTGGAAACACCATATATTTT. The encoded protein is CASTPRDRGLGNTIYF.

The DNA for the CDR3 is TGTGCCAGCAGCGTAGGTGGGGTTAGCTCCTACAATGAGCAGTTCTTC. Translating gives CASSVGGVSSYNEQFF. V and J are TRBV9 and TRBJ2-1; D is undetermined. The CDR3 has 16 residues. V lost 0 bases to trimming and J lost 0 bases, with 10 bases between them. The V gene's germline CDR1 is SGDLS and CDR2 YYNGEE. Combining the CDR3 with reference TRBV9 and TRBJ2-1 gives the whole variable domain DSGVTQTPKHLITATGQRVTLRCSPRSGDLSVYWYQQSLDQGLQFLIQYYNGEERAKGNILERFSAQQFPDLHSELNLSSLELGDSALYFCASSVGGVSSYNEQFFGPGTRLTVL.

This clone was found a few times. The genes are TRBV5-4 and TRBJ2-3, with D unresolved. The CDR3 has 15 residues. V was trimmed by 1 base and J by 0 bases, leaving 9 bases between them. Germline lookup yields CDR1 SGHNT and CDR2 YYREEE (reference sequence). CDR3 protein: CASSLPRSSTDTQYF. CDR3 DNA sequence: TGTGCCAGCAGCTTGCCGCGTTCTAGCACAGATACGCAGTATTTT. Variable domain in full (rest from reference TRBV5-4 and TRBJ2-3): ETGVTQSPTHLIKTRGQQVTLRCSSQSGHNTVSWYQQALGQGPQFIFQYYREEENGRGNFPPRFSGLQFPNYSSELNVNALELDDSALYLCASSLPRSSTDTQYFGPGTRLTVL.

In this sample, this clone turned up a few times. This chain links TRBV5-8 with TRBJ2-7; no clear D. The germline CDR1 and CDR2 sequences are SGHTS and YDEGEE. This CDR3 spans 12 amino acids. V was clipped by 3 bases and J by 9 bases, with 13 bases between them. The CDR3 DNA follows: TGTGCCAGCAGCTCCGTGGCTTTCGGGCAGTACTTC. Translating gives CASSSVAFGQYF.

In its sample, this clone was seen once. The chain recombines TRBV11-2 with TRBJ1-1; TRBD1 matches at 7 bases. Unmatched junction bases numbered 9, after V lost 5 bases and J lost 0 bases. The CDR3 is 16 residues long. Germline-derived CDR1 and CDR2 are SGHAT and FQNNGV. The CDR3 loop is CASSPRTGVMNTEAFF. The DNA of the CDR3 is TGTGCCAGCAGCCCCCGGACAGGAGTTATGAACACTGAAGCTTTCTTT.

The rearrangement uses TRBV25-1 and TRBJ1-2; 8 bases line up with TRBD1. Germline CDR1 reads MGHDK; CDR2 reads SYGVNS. V was clipped by 1 base and J by 7 bases; unmatched bases: 5. The CDR3 extends over 14 amino acids. The CDR3 nucleotides are TGTGCCAGCAGTGAATTGCCAGGGGGCGTTGGCTACACCTTC. Protein sequence: CASSELPGGVGYTF.

The chain links TRBV9 to TRBJ1-3; D is undetermined. The germline V gene encodes CDR1 SGDLS and CDR2 YYNGEE. V was shortened by 2 bases and J by 0 bases, with 9 bases between the two germline ends. This CDR3 is built from 15 residues. CDR3 loop: CASSVDRLSGNTIYF. The CDR3 DNA reads TGTGCCAGCAGCGTGGACCGGCTCTCTGGAAACACCATATATTTT.

V and J are TRBV7-9 and TRBJ1-4; D is unclear. The germline gives CDR1 SEHNR, CDR2 FQNEAQ (reference sequence). The CDR3 has 14 amino acids. With 5 bases removed from V and 4 bases from J, the gap between germline ends came to 11 bases. CDR3 nucleotide sequence: TGTGCCAGCAGCGCAAAAGGTGGTAATGAAAAACTGTTTTTT. Protein: CASSAKGGNEKLFF.

The chain couples TRBV18 to TRBJ2-2, with D perhaps TRBD1 (6 bases). The CDR3 totals 15 residues. Germline values: CDR1 KGHSH, CDR2 LQKENI. V was cut by 3 bases and J by 1 base, with 9 bases left in between. CDR3 sequence reads: CASSPLGQNTGELFF. In DNA form, the CDR3 reads TGTGCCAGCTCACCCCTGGGACAGAACACCGGGGAGCTGTTTTTT.

The rearrangement joins TRBV7-8 to TRBJ1-2; TRBD1 might be the D (5 bases). The CDR3 sequence is 15 residues long. Germline CDR1 is SGHVS and CDR2 is FQNEAQ. Trimming took off 1 base at V and 8 bases at J, with 17 bases between the two ends. In DNA form, the CDR3 reads TGTGCCAGCAGCTTAGAGGGTATGAGGACACAAGGCTACACCTTC. It specifies CASSLEGMRTQGYTF. Variable domain in full (rest from reference TRBV7-8 and TRBJ1-2): GAGVSQSPRYKVAKRGQDVALRCDPISGHVSLFWYQQALGQGPEFLTYFQNEAQLDKSGLPSDRFFAERPEGSVSTLKIQRTQQEDSAVYLCASSLEGMRTQGYTFGSGTRLTVV.

This chain links TRBV11-3 with TRBJ1-1, with 7 bases matching TRBD1. Looked up from germline, CDR1 is SGHNT and CDR2 is YENEEA. The length of the CDR3 is 13 residues. J gave up 5 bases and V 1 base, and 1 base lay outside the gene matches. The CDR3 loop is CASSLVRGTEAFF. CDR3 sequence (DNA): TGTGCCAGCAGCTTAGTCAGGGGGACTGAAGCTTTCTTT.

The chain couples TRBV10-3 to TRBJ2-5, with a weak D call TRBD1 (5 bases). The CDR3 covers 14 residues. The germline V and J ends were trimmed by 2 bases and 2 bases, with 9 bases remaining between them. The germline CDR1 and CDR2 sequences are ENHRY and SYGVKD. CDR3 bases: TGTGCCATCAGTGAGGAGGCAGGGCAAGAGACCCAGTACTTC. Translated: CAISEEAGQETQYF.

The chain combines TRBV7-2 with TRBJ2-7; perhaps TRBD2 as D (6 bases). V dropped 5 bases and J dropped 0 bases, with 14 bases sitting between them. This CDR3 region has 15 residues. Germline lookup yields CDR1 SGHTA and CDR2 FQGNSA. The CDR3 is CASSPGAGFSYEQYF. The CDR3 region has the DNA TGTGCCAGCAGCCCTGGGGCGGGGTTCTCCTACGAGCAGTACTTC.

V usage is TRBV29-1 and J usage is TRBJ2-2, with D unresolved. Germline values: CDR1 SQVTM, CDR2 ANQGSEA. Deletions cut 2 bases from V and 3 bases from J, with 4 bases between. This CDR3 region has 12 residues. The chain's CDR3 is CSVETDTGELFF. CDR3 in DNA: TGCAGCGTTGAAACTGACACCGGGGAGCTGTTTTTT.

The CDR3, as DNA: TGTGCCAGCAGCTTAGGTCCCTACTTAGGGGGCAATTCACCCCTCCACTTT. Translating gives CASSLGPYLGGNSPLHF. The chain employs TRBV7-3 and TRBJ1-6; 7 bases agree with TRBD1. Germline V gene sequence: CDR1 SGHTA, CDR2 FQGTGA. This CDR3 comprises 17 residues. V lost 2 bases and J lost 7; bases outside the gene matches: 11.

The rearrangement joins TRBV5-6 to TRBJ2-3, with D perhaps assigned TRBD1 or TRBD2 (5 bases each). The germline V and J ends were trimmed by 0 bases and 5 bases, with 13 bases remaining between them. The germline gives CDR1 SGHDT, CDR2 YYEEEE. The CDR3 runs 15 residues. The CDR3 DNA reads as TGTGCCAGCAGCTTGGTCGGCAGGGACGGAGATACGCAGTATTTT. Protein sequence: CASSLVGRDGDTQYF.

This clone has only a few counts. V gene TRBV7-2 combines with J gene TRBJ2-2; 9 bases agree with TRBD2. V lost 5 bases, J lost 2 bases, and 12 bases stayed unmatched. The CDR3 is 18 amino acids. Germline V CDR1 and CDR2: SGHTA, FQGNSA. The CDR3 DNA is TGTGCCAGCAGCACCAGGTCGGGACTAGCCCAAAACACCGGGGAGCTGTTTTTT. Translated, it gives CASSTRSGLAQNTGELFF.